The present T cell receptor beta chain was sequenced within a study of Ad26.COV2.S vaccination and SARS-CoV-2 variants (dated by TCRdb to 2020 to 2022). Notes on the research overall: The specificity and breadth of SARS-CoV-2-reactive T cell receptors after Ad26.COV2.S vaccination were assessed by TCRbeta repertoire sequencing. The TCR-sequenced set comprised approximately 30 samples: some 19 Ad26.COV2.S vaccine recipients, 5 placebo recipients and 8 SARS-CoV-2 convalescent individuals. What the work shows at the level of the full study, not this receptor alone: Vaccine and placebo recipients had comparable non-spike TCR breadth, which fits with the vaccine containing only spike. According to the authors, total T cell responses may have been underestimated by the TCR breadth and depth analyses. Compared with placebo recipients, Ad26.COV2.S recipients showed higher spike-specific TCR breadth (P = 0.0014). After vaccination, spike-specific CD8+ and CD4+ T cell responses were reported to show substantial breadth.

The meaning of the sample's time point label: individuals recovered from natural SARS-CoV-2 infection. With respect to this clone: Its specific antigen is unknown. Qualities for individual bases were not recorded, and no much larger clone is one base off.

TCRbeta CDR3 regions were sequenced with the immunoSEQ Assay. After extraction, genomic DNA underwent amplification by bias-controlled multiplex PCR, followed by high-throughput sequencing. From the authors' description of their analysis: To quantify the absolute abundance of every unique TCRbeta CDR3 region, sequences were collapsed and filtered. Usable DNA was measured by amplifying reference genes present in all nucleated cells, and TCRbeta template counts were normalized to that usable DNA to estimate T cell fraction. Repertoire TCRs were annotated as SARS-CoV-2-specific by exact matching of V gene, CDR3 amino acid sequence and J gene to a known reactive TCR set. The reference SARS-CoV-2 TCR set came from MIRA and was filtered for enrichment in COVID-19-positive ImmuneCODE repertoires, removing public or cross-reactive TCRs. Using the MIRA antigens, annotated TCRs were further analysed by specific ORF or by position within an ORF. Breadth was defined as the number of annotated unique rearrangements divided by the total number of unique productive rearrangements, and depth was defined as the summed frequency of the annotated unique rearrangements. Two-sided Wilcoxon rank-sum tests were used to compare TCR breadth between groups. TCRdb mirrors the immuneACCESS table, restricted to in-frame sequences. Some clones are absent from its copies; in checked studies, under half trace to an unresolved V gene, and the reason for the others is unknown. V, J and clone size are those of that table, while D and trimming were read from the DNA. Across this sample there are some 350,000 clones, with just over 90% seen only once. The leading ten clones occupy 3.9% of the sample.

This clonotype was obtained from a human donor who had recovered from COVID-19. Here the sequenced sample was peripheral blood, taken after recovery from COVID-19.

CDR3 sequence: CASSYREGGGYTF. The DNA sequence is given as TGTGCCAGCAGTTACAGGGAGGGGGGAGGCTACACCTTC. The chain is encoded by TRBV6-5 joined to TRBJ1-2; TRBD1 is a possible D gene, resting on 6 matching bases. CDR3 length: 13 amino acids, cysteine to phenylalanine. The DNA shown is the 39-base CDR3, in frame from base 1. V is clipped by 2 bases and J by 8 bases, and the sequence between their germline boundaries is 12 bases long. CDR1 and CDR2 are read off the germline V gene as MNHEY and SVGAGI.